This TCR beta chain was found in a study of cytomegalovirus exposure and HLA in healthy donors. Regarding this clone: Its antigen is not known.

Assay: immunoSEQ multiplex PCR; the TCRdb copy retains only in-frame clones and omits some. The data contain approximately 71,000 clones, 94% of them singletons. Study results and caveats: High specificity and sensitivity for cytomegalovirus status were reported for the classifier.

The germline CDR1 and CDR2 sequences are SQVTM and ANQGSEA. This CDR3 is 12 amino acids long. V lost 2 bases to trimming and J lost 6 bases, with 10 bases between them. The sequence came from a woman younger than 30 in good health and CMV-seronegative. V and J are TRBV29-1 and TRBJ1-1; maybe TRBD1 (6 bases). Sequenced material: PBMCs. The CDR3 DNA reads TGCAGCGTTGAATCAGGGGTGGCTGAAGCTTTCTTT. It is translated as CSVESGVAEAFF.